These 21 T cell receptor beta chains share one sample of origin, sequenced in a study of radiotherapy plus CTLA-4 blockade in lung cancer. Sequencing used immunoSEQ multiplex PCR; TCRdb keeps in-frame clones, though not all of them. The data hold about 80,000 clones, with 84% observed a single time. The sequenced sample was peripheral blood, obtained from a patient treated with radiotherapy plus ipilimumab. These receptors came from a human donor with non-small cell lung cancer who had stable disease on radiotherapy plus ipilimumab.

The CDR3 loop is CASSSTSGANVLTF. DNA of the CDR3: TGTGCCAGCAGCTCAACCTCTGGGGCCAACGTCCTGACTTTC. This rearrangement joins TRBV11-2 to TRBJ2-6; D not certain. This CDR3 has 14 amino acids. Germline V gene data show CDR1 as SGHAT and CDR2 as FQNNGV. Trimming took 4 bases from V and 0 from J, leaving 4 bases between them.

This rearrangement joins TRBV7-8 to TRBJ1-1; D remains unclear. Trimming left V 2 bases short and J 4 bases short, with 8 bases between. The CDR3 has 13 residues. From germline, CDR1 is SGHVS and CDR2 FQNEAQ. The CDR3 region has the DNA TGTGCCAGCAGCTTACGGCGGCTCACTGAAGCTTTCTTT. This encodes CASSLRRLTEAFF.

This chain joins TRBV14 and TRBJ2-7; D is unclear. Trimming took 1 base from V and 3 from J, leaving 10 bases between them. The V gene's germline CDR1 is SGHDN and CDR2 FVKESK. The length of the CDR3 is 14 residues. The CDR3 spells CASSQGWGYYEQYF. CDR3 DNA sequence: TGTGCCAGCAGCCAAGGGTGGGGATACTACGAGCAGTACTTC.

J is TRBJ2-5 and V is TRBV28, with D possibly being TRBD2 (5 bases). The CDR3 length is 14 residues. Trimming took 7 bases from V and 0 from J, leaving 12 bases between them. From germline, CDR1 is MDHEN and CDR2 SYDVKM. The CDR3 region is CASTDRGYQETQYF. The CDR3 coding sequence is TGTGCCAGCACCGACCGGGGATACCAAGAGACCCAGTACTTC.

This chain links TRBV30 with TRBJ1-5; D gene ambiguous. Germline V gene sequence: CDR1 GTSNPN, CDR2 SVGIG (reference sequence). Trimming shortened V by 0 bases and J by 2 bases, and 8 bases separated the two germline ends. The CDR3 has 14 residues. The CDR3 is CAWSVLGRNQPQHF. The CDR3 bases are TGTGCCTGGAGTGTACTTGGCCGCAATCAGCCCCAGCATTTT.

For this clone: The sample holds other DNA sequences that translate to the same CDR3. This chain connects TRBV19 to TRBJ1-1; D unclear. The CDR3 has 13 amino acids. CDR1 LNHDA and CDR2 SQIVND come from the germline V gene (reference sequence). V was trimmed by 0 bases and J by 5 bases, leaving 7 bases between them. The CDR3 reads CASSIDGWTEAFF. CDR3 DNA: TGTGCCAGTAGTATAGATGGGTGGACTGAAGCTTTCTTT.

Remarks on this clone: One end of the junction varies from germline; a read error may be responsible. The chain joins TRBV7-7 to TRBJ2-2; TRBD2 matches 7 bases. Per germline, CDR1 SSHAT and CDR2 FNYEAQ (reference sequence). The length of the CDR3 is 15 residues. Here the CDR3 DNA reads TGTGCTAGCAGCTTAAGCGGGACTAACACCGGGGAGCTGTTTTTT. Translating gives CASSLSGTNTGELFF.

This chain links TRBV10-2 with TRBJ2-2, with a tentative D call TRBD2 (5 bases). Deletions cut 6 bases from V and 5 bases from J, with 13 bases between. The CDR3 loop spans 14 amino acids. Germline V gene sequence: CDR1 WSHSY, CDR2 SAAADI. The CDR3 is CASSDQRPTGELFF. The DNA for the CDR3 is TGCGCCAGCAGCGATCAGCGGCCGACCGGGGAGCTGTTTTTT.

The chain carries TRBV7-9 and TRBJ1-4, with 7 positions matching TRBD1. With V trimmed by 4 bases and J by 8 bases, 7 bases remained unmatched. The CDR3 sequence is 14 residues long. CDR1 and CDR2 (germline): SEHNR, FQNEAQ (reference sequence). In DNA, the CDR3 is TGTGCCAGCAGCTCCGACAGGGAGGGGGAAAAACTGTTTTTT. This sequence encodes CASSSDREGEKLFF.

The chain couples TRBV27 to TRBJ2-7; D perhaps matches TRBD1 (6 bases). Germline CDR1 reads MNHEY; CDR2 reads SMNVEV (reference sequence). Trimming removed 3 bases from V and 3 bases from J, with 12 bases in between. This CDR3 has 14 residues. DNA for the CDR3: TGTGCCAGCAGTTTCACCCCGGACAGCTACGAGCAGTACTTC. This gives the protein CASSFTPDSYEQYF.

The chain recombines TRBV4-1 with TRBJ1-6, with 8 bases aligning to TRBD1. Germline V gene sequence: CDR1 MGHRA, CDR2 YSYEKL. V lost 1 base, J lost 8 bases, and 7 bases stayed unmatched. The CDR3 consists of 16 residues. The CDR3 protein is CASSQVAGGAYSPLHF. The CDR3 nucleotides read TGCGCCAGCAGCCAAGTGGCAGGGGGCGCCTATTCACCCCTCCACTTT.

V and J are TRBV27 and TRBJ2-1, with TRBD2 identical over 11 bases. V gave up 10 bases and J gave up 7 bases; unmatched junction bases: 9. The germline gives CDR1 MNHEY, CDR2 SMNVEV (reference sequence). This CDR3 spans 14 amino acids. The CDR3 region has the DNA TGTGCCACCCAACTAGCGGGAGTTTCGAATGAGCAGTTCTTC. Amino acids: CATQLAGVSNEQFF.

This chain links TRBV5-4 with TRBJ1-2; D not resolved. V shed 6 bases and J shed 4 bases, with 13 bases lying between them. Germline V lookup: CDR1 SGHNT, CDR2 YYREEE (reference sequence). CDR3 length equals 13 residues. The CDR3 protein is CASTRELFYGYTF. CDR3 DNA sequence: TGTGCCAGCACCCGGGAACTCTTCTATGGCTACACCTTC.

This sequence joins TRBV27 and TRBJ2-1, with TRBD1 as a possible D gene (6 bases). The CDR3 contains 16 residues. Germline lookup yields CDR1 MNHEY and CDR2 SMNVEV (reference sequence). V lost 3 bases, J lost 7 bases, and 19 bases lay in between. The CDR3 is CASSFLGVQGQNEQFF. CDR3 nucleotides: TGTGCCAGCAGTTTCCTGGGTGTACAGGGCCAAAATGAGCAGTTCTTC.

The chain uses TRBV19 and TRBJ1-1; 7 bases line up with TRBD1. The CDR3 loop spans 15 amino acids. Unmatched junction bases numbered 6, after V lost 5 bases and J lost 0 bases. Germline CDR1 LNHDA, CDR2 SQIVND (reference sequence). Here the CDR3 reads CASSLRGIMNTEAFF. DNA for the CDR3: TGTGCCAGTAGTCTCAGGGGGATAATGAACACTGAAGCTTTCTTT.

A note on this clone: This likely comes from a read error, as the CDR3 has no conserved phenylalanine or tryptophan at its end. This chain links TRBV19 with TRBJ1-6; TRBD1 aligns across 10 bases. Germline-derived CDR1 and CDR2 are LNHDA and SQIVND (reference sequence). The CDR3 is 16 amino acids. Trimming took 5 bases from V and 8 from J; bases not matched to a gene: 9. This chain's CDR3 is CASSSTGGHIDSPLHL. DNA of the CDR3: TGTGCCAGTAGTTCGACAGGGGGCCATATCGATTCACCCCTCCACCTT.

The chain links TRBV6-5 to TRBJ2-7, with 12 bases matching TRBD2. V was pared by 0 bases and J by 4 bases, with 4 bases of the junction left unmatched. CDR3 length: 16 amino acids. Germline CDR1 and CDR2: MNHEY and SVGAGI. The CDR3 sequence is CASSYSTGTSGYEQYF. The CDR3 DNA sequence: TGTGCCAGCAGTTACTCGACCGGGACTAGCGGGTACGAGCAGTACTTC.

This clone was seen just once. The chain couples TRBV6-1 to TRBJ2-4; unclear D gene. V gave up 0 bases and J gave up 0 bases, with 15 bases separating them. From germline, CDR1 is MNHNS and CDR2 SASEGT. The CDR3 is made up of 18 amino acids. In nucleotides, the CDR3 is TGTGCCAGCAGTGAAGCGGACGGAGAACCTTTAGCCAAAAACATTCAGTACTTC. Translated, it gives CASSEADGEPLAKNIQYF.

The chain links TRBV29-1 to TRBJ2-7; TRBD1 matches 7 bases. The CDR3 extends over 12 amino acids. V trimming: 4 bases; J trimming: 6 bases; junction bases outside the gene matches: 6. Germline V gene lookup returns CDR1 SQVTM and CDR2 ANQGSEA. The chain's CDR3 is CSVVRGRAEQYF. CDR3 nucleotide sequence: TGCAGCGTTGTGAGGGGGCGGGCCGAGCAGTACTTC.

The rearrangement joins TRBV6-5 to TRBJ2-3; D gene ambiguous. Trimming cost V 5 bases and J 3 bases, with 9 bases left between them. The CDR3 extends over 13 amino acids. Germline-derived CDR1 and CDR2 are MNHEY and SVGAGI. The CDR3 spells CASSNLGTDTQYF. The CDR3 bases are TGTGCCAGCAGTAACTTGGGTACAGATACGCAGTATTTT.

J is TRBJ2-3 and V is TRBV5-1, with TRBD2 matching over 12 bases. Per germline, CDR1 SGHRS and CDR2 YFSETQ. The V segment lost 2 bases and the J segment 4 bases; nucleotides outside the gene matches: 2. This CDR3 comprises 15 residues. The CDR3 reads CASSFGLAGSDTQYF. In nucleotides, the CDR3 is TGCGCCAGCAGCTTCGGACTAGCGGGGTCAGATACGCAGTATTTT.